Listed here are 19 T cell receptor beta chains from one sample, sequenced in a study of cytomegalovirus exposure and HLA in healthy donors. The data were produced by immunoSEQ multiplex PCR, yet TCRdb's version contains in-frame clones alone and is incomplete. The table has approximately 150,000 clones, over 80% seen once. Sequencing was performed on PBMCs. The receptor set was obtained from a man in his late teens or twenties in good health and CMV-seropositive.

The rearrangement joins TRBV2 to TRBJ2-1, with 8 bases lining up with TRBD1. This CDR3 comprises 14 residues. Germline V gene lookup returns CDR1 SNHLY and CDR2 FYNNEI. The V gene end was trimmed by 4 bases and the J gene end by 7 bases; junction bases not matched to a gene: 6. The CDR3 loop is CASSGQGARNEQFF. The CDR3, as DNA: TGTGCCAGCAGTGGGCAGGGGGCGCGGAATGAGCAGTTCTTC.

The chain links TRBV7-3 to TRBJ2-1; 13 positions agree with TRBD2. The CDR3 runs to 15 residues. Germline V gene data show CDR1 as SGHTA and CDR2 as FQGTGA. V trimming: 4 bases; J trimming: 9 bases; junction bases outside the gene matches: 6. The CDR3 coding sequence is TGTGCCAGCAGCTCAGGGACTAGCGGGGACACTGAGCAGTTCTTC. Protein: CASSSGTSGDTEQFF.

The CDR3 spells CASSQSAGGQNSAEAFF. The DNA for the CDR3 is TGTGCCAGCAGCCAATCGGCCGGGGGGCAGAACTCAGCTGAAGCTTTCTTT. The chain joins TRBV16 to TRBJ1-1; tentatively, D is TRBD1 (6 bases). This CDR3 is 17 amino acids long. V was shortened by 0 bases and J by 6 bases, with 20 bases between the two germline ends. Germline lookup yields CDR1 KGHSY and CDR2 FQNENV. Filled out from reference TRBV16 and TRBJ1-1, the complete variable domain reads GEEVAQTPKHLVRGEGQKAKLYCAPIKGHSYVFWYQQVLKNEFKFLISFQNENVFDETGMPKERFSAKCLPNSPCSLEIQATKLEDSAVYFCASSQSAGGQNSAEAFFGQGTRLTVV.

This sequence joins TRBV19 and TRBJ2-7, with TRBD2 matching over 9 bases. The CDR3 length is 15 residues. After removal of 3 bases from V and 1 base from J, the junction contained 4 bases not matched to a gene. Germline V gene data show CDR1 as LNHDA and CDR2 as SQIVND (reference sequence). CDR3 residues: CASSIGLARSYEQYF. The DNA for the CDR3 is TGTGCCAGTAGTATTGGACTAGCGCGTTCCTACGAGCAGTACTTC.

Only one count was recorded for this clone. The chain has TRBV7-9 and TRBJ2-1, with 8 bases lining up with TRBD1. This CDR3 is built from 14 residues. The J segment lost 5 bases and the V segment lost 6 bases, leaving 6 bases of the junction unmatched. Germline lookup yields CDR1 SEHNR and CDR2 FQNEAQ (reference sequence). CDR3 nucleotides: TGTGCCAGCAGTTCAGGGGGCAGTAACAATGAGCAGTTCTTC. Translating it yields CASSSGGSNNEQFF.

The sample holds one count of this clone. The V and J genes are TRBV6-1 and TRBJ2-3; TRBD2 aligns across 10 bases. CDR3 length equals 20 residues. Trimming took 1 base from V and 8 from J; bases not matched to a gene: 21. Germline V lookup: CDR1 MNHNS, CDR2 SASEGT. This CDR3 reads CASSEVPVGVAGGNSATQYF. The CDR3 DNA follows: TGTGCCAGCAGTGAAGTGCCTGTTGGGGTAGCGGGGGGCAACTCGGCTACGCAGTATTTT.

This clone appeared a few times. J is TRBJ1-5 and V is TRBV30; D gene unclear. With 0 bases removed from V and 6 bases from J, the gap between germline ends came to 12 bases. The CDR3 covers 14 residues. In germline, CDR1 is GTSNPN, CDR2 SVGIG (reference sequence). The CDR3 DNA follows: TGTGCCTGGAGTGTATCGGGGTTTAGTCAGCCCCAGCATTTT. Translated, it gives CAWSVSGFSQPQHF.

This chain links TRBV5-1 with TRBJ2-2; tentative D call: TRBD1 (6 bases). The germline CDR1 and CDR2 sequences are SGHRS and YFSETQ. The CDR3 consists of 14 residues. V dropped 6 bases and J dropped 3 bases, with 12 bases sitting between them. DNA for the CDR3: TGCGCCAGCATTCGGGACACCGACACCGGGGAGCTGTTTTTT. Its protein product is CASIRDTDTGELFF.

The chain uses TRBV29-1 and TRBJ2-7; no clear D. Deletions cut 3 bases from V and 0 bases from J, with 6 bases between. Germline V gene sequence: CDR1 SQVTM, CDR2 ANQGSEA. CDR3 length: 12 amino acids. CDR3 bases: TGCAGCGTTGAGGGCCACTCCTACGAGCAGTACTTC. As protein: CSVEGHSYEQYF.

The CDR3 DNA sequence: TGTGCCAGTAGTGCCCCGTCGAACAGGGGGAGATACGAGCAGTACTTC. This translates into CASSAPSNRGRYEQYF. This sequence joins TRBV19 and TRBJ2-7; TRBD1 aligns across 8 bases. The CDR3 contains 16 residues. Per the germline V gene, CDR1 is LNHDA and CDR2 is SQIVND (reference sequence). Unmatched junction bases numbered 13, after V lost 5 bases and J lost 4 bases.

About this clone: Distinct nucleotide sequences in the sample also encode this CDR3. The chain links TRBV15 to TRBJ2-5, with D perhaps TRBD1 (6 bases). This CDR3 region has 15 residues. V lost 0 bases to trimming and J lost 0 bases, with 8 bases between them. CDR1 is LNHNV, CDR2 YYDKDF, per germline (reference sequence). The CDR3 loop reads CATSRDRGYQETQYF. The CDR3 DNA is TGTGCCACCAGCAGAGATAGGGGGTACCAAGAGACCCAGTACTTC.

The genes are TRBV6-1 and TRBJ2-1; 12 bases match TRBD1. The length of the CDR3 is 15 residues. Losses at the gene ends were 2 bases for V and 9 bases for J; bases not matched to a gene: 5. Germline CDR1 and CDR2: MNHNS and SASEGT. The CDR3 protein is CASSELGTGGREQFF. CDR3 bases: TGTGCCAGCAGTGAACTCGGGACAGGGGGCCGTGAGCAGTTCTTC.

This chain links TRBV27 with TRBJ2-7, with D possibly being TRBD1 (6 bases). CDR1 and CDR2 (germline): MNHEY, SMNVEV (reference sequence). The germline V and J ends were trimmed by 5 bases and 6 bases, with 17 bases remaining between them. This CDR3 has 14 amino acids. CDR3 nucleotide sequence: TGTGCCAGCAGTGTACAGGGAAGAAGTTCCGAGCAGTACTTC. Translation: CASSVQGRSSEQYF.

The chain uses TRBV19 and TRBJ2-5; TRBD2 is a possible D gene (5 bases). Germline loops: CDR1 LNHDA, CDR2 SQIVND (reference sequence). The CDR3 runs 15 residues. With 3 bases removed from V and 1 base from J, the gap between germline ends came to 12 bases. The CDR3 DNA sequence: TGTGCCAGTAGTATTGAGGGCAGAGTCCAAGAGACCCAGTACTTC. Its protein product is CASSIEGRVQETQYF.

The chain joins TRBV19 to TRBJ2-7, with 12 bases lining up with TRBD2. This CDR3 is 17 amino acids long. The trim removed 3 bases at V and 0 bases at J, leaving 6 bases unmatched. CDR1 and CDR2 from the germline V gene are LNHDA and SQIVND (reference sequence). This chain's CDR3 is CASSILATSGSSYEQYF. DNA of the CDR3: TGTGCCAGTAGTATCCTCGCGACTAGCGGGAGCTCCTACGAGCAGTACTTC.

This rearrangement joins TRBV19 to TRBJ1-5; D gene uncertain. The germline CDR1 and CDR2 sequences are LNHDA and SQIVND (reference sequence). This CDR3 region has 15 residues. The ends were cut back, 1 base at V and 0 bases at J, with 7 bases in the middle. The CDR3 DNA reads TGTGCCAGTAGTATAGCTAGGTATAGCAATCAGCCCCAGCATTTT. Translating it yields CASSIARYSNQPQHF.

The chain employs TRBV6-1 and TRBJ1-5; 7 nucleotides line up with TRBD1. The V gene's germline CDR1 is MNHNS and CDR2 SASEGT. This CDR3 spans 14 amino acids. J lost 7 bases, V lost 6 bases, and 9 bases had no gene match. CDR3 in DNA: TGTGCCAGCAGACTTACAGGGGCGGACCAGCCCCAGCATTTT. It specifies CASRLTGADQPQHF.

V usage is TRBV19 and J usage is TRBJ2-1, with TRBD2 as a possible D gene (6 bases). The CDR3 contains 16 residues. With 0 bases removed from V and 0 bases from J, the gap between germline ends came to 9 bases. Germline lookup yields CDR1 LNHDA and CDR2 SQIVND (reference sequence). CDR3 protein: CASSIEDYSSYNEQFF. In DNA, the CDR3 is TGTGCCAGTAGTATAGAGGACTACAGCTCCTACAATGAGCAGTTCTTC.

Written as DNA, the CDR3 is TGTGCCAGTACCCCGGGTGTCTCTGGAAACACCATATATTTT. Residues: CASTPGVSGNTIYF. The chain has TRBV19 and TRBJ1-3; D remains ambiguous. In germline, CDR1 is LNHDA, CDR2 SQIVND (reference sequence). The CDR3 has 14 residues. Trimming shortened V by 7 bases and J by 0 bases, and 10 bases separated the two germline ends.